The entry below describes one T cell receptor beta chain. Its antigen is as yet unknown. These data come from a study of OX40 agonist ivuxolimab in advanced cancers. About the study: Across the patients, intravenous ivuxolimab was delivered every 2 weeks at 0.01 to 10 mg/kg.

Libraries were prepared by immunoSEQ multiplex PCR; TCRdb keeps only in-frame clonotypes and omits some of them. The sample has 90,000 to 100,000 clones, 85% to 90% seen once. Germline lookup yields CDR1 ENHRY and CDR2 SYGVKD. The CDR3 totals 14 residues. With 10 bases removed from V and 3 bases from J, the gap between germline ends came to 16 bases. Whole-study findings and limits: Expanded clones tended on average to be more numerous among CD8+ T cells than CD4+. At doses 0.1 to 3.0 mg/kg, CD4+ and CD8+ clones expanded.

Sampling of blood occurred at baseline, cycle 4 day 1, and cycle 7 day 1. This sequence was found in an adult with an advanced solid tumor such as melanoma, head and neck, liver or kidney cancer. The chain links TRBV10-3 to TRBJ2-1; weak D call: TRBD1 (6 bases). Sequenced here: CD4+ or CD8+ T cells sorted from blood, sampled in a trial of the OX40 agonist ivuxolimab. CDR3 in DNA: TGTGCCAACCCACCGGGACACCACTACAATGAGCAGTTCTTC. Amino acids: CANPPGHHYNEQFF.